The 2 T cell receptor beta chains below come from one sample, sequenced in a study of T cells after yellow fever vaccination. TCRdb re-derived calls from the 5' RACE reads in MiXCR, one entry per CDR3 protein. The sample includes approximately 330,000 distinct CDR3 sequences, around 12% of them seen just once. The source was CD4+ T cells sorted from PBMCs, collected 15 days after the yellow fever booster vaccination. Receptors were obtained from a man between 18 and 35 years old who received the YFV17D yellow fever vaccine.

This clonotype has just a few counts. This chain uses TRBV6-1 with TRBJ1-2; D is ambiguous. CDR3 size: 12 residues. The V and J ends lost 2 bases and 5 bases respectively, with 6 bases between them. Per germline, CDR1 MNHNS and CDR2 SASEGT. The CDR3 nucleotides read TGTGCCAGCAGTGAAAGTCAATATGGCTACACCTTC. Encoded protein: CASSESQYGYTF.

The V and J genes are TRBV9 and TRBJ2-5; tentative D call: TRBD2 (6 bases). The CDR3 has 14 residues. V lost 3 bases to trimming and J lost 2 bases, with 11 bases between them. Per germline, CDR1 SGDLS and CDR2 YYNGEE. This CDR3 reads CASSAGDLQETQYF. DNA for the CDR3: TGTGCCAGCAGCGCGGGGGACCTTCAAGAGACCCAGTACTTC.